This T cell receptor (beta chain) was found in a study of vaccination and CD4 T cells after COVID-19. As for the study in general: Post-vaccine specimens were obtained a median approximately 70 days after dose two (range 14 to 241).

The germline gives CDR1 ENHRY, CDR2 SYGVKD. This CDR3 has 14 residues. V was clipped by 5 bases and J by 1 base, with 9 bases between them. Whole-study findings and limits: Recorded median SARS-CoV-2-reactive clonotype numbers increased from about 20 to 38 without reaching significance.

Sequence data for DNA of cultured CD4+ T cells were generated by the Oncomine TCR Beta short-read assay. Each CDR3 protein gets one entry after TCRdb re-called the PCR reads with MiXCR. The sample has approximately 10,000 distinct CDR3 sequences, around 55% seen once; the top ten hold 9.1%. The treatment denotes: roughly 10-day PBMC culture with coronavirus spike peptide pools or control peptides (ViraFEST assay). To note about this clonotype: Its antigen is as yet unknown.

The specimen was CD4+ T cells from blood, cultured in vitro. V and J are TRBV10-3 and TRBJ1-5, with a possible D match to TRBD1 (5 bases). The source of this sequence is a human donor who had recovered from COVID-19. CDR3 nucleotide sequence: TGTGCCATCAGTCCGGGGGGGAGCAATCAGCCCCAGCATTTT. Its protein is CAISPGGSNQPQHF.